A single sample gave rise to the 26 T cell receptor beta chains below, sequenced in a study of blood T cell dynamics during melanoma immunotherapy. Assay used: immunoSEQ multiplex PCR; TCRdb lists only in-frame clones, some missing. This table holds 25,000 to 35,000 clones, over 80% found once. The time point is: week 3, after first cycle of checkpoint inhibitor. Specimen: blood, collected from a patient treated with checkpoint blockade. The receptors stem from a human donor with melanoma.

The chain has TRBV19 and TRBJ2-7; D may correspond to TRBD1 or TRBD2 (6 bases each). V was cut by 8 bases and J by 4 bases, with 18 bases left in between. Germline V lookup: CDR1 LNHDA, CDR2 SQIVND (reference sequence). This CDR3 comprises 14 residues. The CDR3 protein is CASSGGTHTYEQYF. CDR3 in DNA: TGTGCCAGTTCAGGAGGGACACATACTTACGAGCAGTACTTC.

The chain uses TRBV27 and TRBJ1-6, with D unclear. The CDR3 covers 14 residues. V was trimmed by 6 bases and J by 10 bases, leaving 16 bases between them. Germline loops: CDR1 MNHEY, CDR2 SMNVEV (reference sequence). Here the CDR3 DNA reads TGTGCCAGCAGCCCCTTTACAGAAAACTCACCCCTCCACTTT. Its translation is CASSPFTENSPLHF.

CDR3 residues: CASSFQATDTQYF. For the CDR3, the DNA is TGTGCCAGCAGTTTCCAGGCCACAGATACGCAGTATTTT. The V and J genes are TRBV28 and TRBJ2-3; no reliable D call. Trimming removed 3 bases from V and 2 bases from J, with 6 bases in between. Germline V lookup: CDR1 MDHEN, CDR2 SYDVKM. The CDR3 is 13 residues long.

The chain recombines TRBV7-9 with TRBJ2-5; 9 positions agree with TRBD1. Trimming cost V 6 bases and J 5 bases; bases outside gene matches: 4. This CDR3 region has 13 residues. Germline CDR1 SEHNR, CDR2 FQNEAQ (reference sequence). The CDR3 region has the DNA TGTGCCAGCAGGGACAGGGGCAGGGAGACCCAGTACTTC. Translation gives CASRDRGRETQYF.

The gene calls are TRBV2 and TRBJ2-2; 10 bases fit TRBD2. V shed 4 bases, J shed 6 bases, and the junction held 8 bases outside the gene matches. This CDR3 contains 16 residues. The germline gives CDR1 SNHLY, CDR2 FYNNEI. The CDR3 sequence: CASSGEAGGPPGELFF. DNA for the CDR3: TGTGCCAGCAGTGGAGAAGCGGGAGGGCCCCCCGGGGAGCTGTTTTTT.

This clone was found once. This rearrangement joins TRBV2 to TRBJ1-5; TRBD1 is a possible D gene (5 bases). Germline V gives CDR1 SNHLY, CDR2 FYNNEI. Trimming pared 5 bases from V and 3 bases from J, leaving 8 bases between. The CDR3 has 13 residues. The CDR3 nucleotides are TGTGCCAGCAGTTCAGGGCTCAATCAGCCCCAGCATTTT. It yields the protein CASSSGLNQPQHF.

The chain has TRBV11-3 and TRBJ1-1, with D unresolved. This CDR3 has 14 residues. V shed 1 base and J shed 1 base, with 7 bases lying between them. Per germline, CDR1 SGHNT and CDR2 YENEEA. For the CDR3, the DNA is TGTGCCAGCAGCTTAGGGCATGGGAACACTGAAGCTTTCTTT. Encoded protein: CASSLGHGNTEAFF.

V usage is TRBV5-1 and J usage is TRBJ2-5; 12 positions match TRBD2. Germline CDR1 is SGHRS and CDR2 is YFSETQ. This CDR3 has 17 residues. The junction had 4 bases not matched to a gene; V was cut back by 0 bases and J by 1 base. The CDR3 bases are TGCGCCAGCAGCTTGGATCCTAGCGGGAGGGTCCAAGAGACCCAGTACTTC. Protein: CASSLDPSGRVQETQYF.

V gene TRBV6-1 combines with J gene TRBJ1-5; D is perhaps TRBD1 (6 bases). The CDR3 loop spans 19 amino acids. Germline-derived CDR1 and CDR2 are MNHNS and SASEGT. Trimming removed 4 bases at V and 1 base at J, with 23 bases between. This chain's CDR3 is CASSGRVWGAQRSNQPQHF. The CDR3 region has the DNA TGTGCCAGCAGTGGTCGGGTATGGGGGGCGCAGAGAAGCAATCAGCCCCAGCATTTT.

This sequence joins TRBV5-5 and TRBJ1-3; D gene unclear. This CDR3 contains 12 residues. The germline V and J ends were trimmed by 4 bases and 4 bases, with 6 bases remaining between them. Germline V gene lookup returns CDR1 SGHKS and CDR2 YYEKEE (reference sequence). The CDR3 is CASSPLGNTIYF. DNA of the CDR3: TGTGCCAGCAGCCCGCTGGGAAACACCATATATTTT. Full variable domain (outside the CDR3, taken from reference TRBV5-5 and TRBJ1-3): DAGVTQSPTHLIKTRGQQVTLRCSPISGHKSVSWYQQVLGQGPQFIFQYYEKEERGRGNFPDRFSARQFPNYSSELNVNALLLGDSALYLCASSPLGNTIYFGEGSWLTVV.

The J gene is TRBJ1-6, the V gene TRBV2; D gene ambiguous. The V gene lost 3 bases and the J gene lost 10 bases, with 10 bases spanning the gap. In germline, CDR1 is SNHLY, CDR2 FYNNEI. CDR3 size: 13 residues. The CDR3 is CASSEGINSPLHF. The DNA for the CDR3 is TGTGCCAGCAGTGAGGGCATTAACTCACCCCTCCACTTT.

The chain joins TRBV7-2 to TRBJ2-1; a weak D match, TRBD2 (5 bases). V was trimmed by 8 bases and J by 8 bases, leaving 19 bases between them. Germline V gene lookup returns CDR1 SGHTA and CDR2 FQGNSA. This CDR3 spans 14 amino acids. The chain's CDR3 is CASSGEWAAHEQFF. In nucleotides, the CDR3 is TGTGCCAGCTCCGGGGAGTGGGCGGCTCATGAGCAGTTCTTC.

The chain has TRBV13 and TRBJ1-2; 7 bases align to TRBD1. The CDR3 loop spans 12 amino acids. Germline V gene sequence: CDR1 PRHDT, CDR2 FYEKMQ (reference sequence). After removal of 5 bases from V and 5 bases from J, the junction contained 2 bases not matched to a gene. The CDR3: CASSGRGYGYTF. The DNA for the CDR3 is TGTGCCAGCAGCGGCAGGGGGTATGGCTACACCTTC.

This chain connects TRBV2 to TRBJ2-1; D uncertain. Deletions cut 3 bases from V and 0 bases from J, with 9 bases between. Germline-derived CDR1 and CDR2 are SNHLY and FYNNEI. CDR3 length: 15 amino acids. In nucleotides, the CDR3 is TGTGCCAGCAGTGAGGATCGGAGCTCCTACAATGAGCAGTTCTTC. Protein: CASSEDRSSYNEQFF.

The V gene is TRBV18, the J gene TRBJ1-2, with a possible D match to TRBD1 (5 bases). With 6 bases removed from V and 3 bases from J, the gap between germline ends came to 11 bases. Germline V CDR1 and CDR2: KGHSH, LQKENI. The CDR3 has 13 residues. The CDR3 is CASSRQRDYGYTF. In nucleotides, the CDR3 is TGTGCCAGCTCGAGACAGAGGGACTATGGCTACACCTTC.

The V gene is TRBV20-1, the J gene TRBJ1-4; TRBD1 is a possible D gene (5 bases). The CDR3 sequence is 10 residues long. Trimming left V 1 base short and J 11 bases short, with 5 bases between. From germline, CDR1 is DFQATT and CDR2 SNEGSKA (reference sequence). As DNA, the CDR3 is TGCAGTGCTAGAGGACAGAAACTGTTTTTT. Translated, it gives CSARGQKLFF.

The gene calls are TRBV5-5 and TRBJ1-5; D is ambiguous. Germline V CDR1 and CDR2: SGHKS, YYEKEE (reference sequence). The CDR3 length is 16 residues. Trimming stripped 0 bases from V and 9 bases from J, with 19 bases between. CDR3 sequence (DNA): TGTGCCAGCAGCTTGGAAGCTGCGGGCCGGGTATCGCCCCAGCATTTT. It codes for CASSLEAAGRVSPQHF.

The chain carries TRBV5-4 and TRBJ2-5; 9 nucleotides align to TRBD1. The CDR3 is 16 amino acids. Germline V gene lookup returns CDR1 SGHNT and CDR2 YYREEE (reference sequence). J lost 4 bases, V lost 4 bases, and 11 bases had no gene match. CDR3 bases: TGTGCCAGCAGCCGGGAGACGGGACAGGGAGGAGAGACCCAGTACTTC. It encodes CASSRETGQGGETQYF.

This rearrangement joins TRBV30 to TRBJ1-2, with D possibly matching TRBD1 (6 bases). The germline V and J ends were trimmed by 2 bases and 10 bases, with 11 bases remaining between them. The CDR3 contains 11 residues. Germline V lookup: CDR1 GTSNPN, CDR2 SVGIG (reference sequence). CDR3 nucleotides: TGTGCCTGGAGTCCCAGGGGCCCCTACACCTTC. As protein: CAWSPRGPYTF.

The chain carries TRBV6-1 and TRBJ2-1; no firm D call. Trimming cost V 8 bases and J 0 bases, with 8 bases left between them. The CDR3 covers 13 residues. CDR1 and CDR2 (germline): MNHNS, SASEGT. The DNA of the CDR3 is TGTGCCAGCGTCATCGACTCCTACAATGAGCAGTTCTTC. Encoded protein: CASVIDSYNEQFF.

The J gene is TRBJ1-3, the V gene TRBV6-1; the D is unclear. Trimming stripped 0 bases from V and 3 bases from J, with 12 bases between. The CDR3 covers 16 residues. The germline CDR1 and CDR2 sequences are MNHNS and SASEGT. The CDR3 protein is CASSEAPSDSGNTIYF. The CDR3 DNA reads TGTGCCAGCAGTGAAGCGCCTTCTGATAGTGGAAACACCATATATTTT.

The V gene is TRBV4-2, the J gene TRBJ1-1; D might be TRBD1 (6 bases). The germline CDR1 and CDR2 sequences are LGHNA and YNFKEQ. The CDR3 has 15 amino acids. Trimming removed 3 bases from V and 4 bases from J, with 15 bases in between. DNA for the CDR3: TGTGCCAGCAGCCACAGGGACATCCGGGCCACTGAAGCTTTCTTT. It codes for CASSHRDIRATEAFF.

DNA of the CDR3: TGTGCCAGCAGCTTAGCTGCTAGCGGGGGACAAGAGACCCAGTACTTC. It codes for CASSLAASGGQETQYF. The rearrangement links TRBV7-2 to TRBJ2-5; 10 bases align to TRBD2. Germline CDR1 SGHTA, CDR2 FQGNSA. This CDR3 has 16 residues. Unmatched junction bases numbered 3, after V lost 0 bases and J lost 2 bases.

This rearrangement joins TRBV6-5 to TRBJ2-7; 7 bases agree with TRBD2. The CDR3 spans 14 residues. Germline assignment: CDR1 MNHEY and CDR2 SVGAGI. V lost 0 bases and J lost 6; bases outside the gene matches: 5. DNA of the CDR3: TGTGCCAGCAGTTACTCGATCGGGGGGTCCGAGCAGTACTTC. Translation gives CASSYSIGGSEQYF.

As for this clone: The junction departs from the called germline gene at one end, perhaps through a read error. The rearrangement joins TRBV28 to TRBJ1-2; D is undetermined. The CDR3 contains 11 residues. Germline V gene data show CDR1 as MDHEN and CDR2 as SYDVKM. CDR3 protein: CASRISSRAFF. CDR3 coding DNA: TGTGCCAGCAGAATATCTAGCCGCGCCTTCTTC.

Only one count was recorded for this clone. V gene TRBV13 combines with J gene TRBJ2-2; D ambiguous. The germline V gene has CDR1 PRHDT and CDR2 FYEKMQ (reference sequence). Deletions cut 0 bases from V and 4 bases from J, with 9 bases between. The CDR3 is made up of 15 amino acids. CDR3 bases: TGTGCCAGCAGCTTAGGTGGCCAGAGCACCGGGGAGCTGTTTTTT. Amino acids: CASSLGGQSTGELFF.